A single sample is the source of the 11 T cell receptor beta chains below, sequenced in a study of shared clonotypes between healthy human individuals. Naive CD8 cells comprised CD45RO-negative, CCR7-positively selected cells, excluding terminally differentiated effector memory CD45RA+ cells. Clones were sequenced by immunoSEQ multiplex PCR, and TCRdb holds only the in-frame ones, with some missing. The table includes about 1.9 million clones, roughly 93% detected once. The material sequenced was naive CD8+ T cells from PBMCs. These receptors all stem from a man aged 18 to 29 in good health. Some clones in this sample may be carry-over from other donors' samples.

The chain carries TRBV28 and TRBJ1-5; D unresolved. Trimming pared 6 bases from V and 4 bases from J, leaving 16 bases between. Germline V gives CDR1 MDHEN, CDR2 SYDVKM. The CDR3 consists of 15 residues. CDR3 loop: CASSPTQVRNQPQHF. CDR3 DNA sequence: TGTGCCAGCAGCCCCACCCAGGTACGGAATCAGCCCCAGCATTTT. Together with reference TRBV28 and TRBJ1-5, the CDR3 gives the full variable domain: DVKVTQSSRYLVKRTGEKVFLECVQDMDHENMFWYRQDPGLGLRLIYFSYDVKMKEKGDIPEGYSVSREKKERFSLILESASTNQTSMYLCASSPTQVRNQPQHFGDGTRLSIL.

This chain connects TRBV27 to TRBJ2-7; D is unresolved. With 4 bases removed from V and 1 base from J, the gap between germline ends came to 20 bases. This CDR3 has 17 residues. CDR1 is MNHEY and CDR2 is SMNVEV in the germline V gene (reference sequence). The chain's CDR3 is CASSSTTRRTRSYEQYF. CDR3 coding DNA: TGTGCCAGCAGTTCGACAACAAGACGGACGCGATCCTACGAGCAGTACTTC.

The CDR3 reads CASSVDGGGIEKLFF. CDR3 in DNA: TGTGCCAGCAGCGTAGACGGGGGCGGTATTGAAAAACTGTTTTTT. The V call is TRBV9, the J call TRBJ1-4; TRBD1 is a possible D gene (6 bases). The ends were cut back, 0 bases at V and 7 bases at J, with 13 bases in the middle. This CDR3 is built from 15 residues. Germline CDR1 and CDR2: SGDLS and YYNGEE.

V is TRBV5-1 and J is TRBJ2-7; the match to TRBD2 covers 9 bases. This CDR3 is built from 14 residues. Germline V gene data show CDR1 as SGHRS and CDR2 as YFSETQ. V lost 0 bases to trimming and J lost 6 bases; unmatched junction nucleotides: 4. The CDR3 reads CASSLGSGRPEQYF. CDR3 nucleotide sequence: TGCGCCAGCAGCTTGGGAAGCGGGAGGCCCGAGCAGTACTTC.

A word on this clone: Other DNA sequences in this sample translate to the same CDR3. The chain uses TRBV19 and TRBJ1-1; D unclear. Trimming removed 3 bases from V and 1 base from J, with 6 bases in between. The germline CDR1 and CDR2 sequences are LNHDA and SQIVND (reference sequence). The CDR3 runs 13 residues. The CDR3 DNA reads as TGTGCCAGTAGTATGGGCGGGAACACTGAAGCTTTCTTT. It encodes CASSMGGNTEAFF.

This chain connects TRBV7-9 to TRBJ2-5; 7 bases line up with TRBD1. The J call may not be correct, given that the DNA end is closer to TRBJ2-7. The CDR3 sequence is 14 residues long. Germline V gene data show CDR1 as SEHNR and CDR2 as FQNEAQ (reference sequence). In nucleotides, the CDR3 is TGTGCCAGCAGCCACCGGGACAGCTCCTACGAGCAGTACTTC. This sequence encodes CASSHRDSSYEQYF.

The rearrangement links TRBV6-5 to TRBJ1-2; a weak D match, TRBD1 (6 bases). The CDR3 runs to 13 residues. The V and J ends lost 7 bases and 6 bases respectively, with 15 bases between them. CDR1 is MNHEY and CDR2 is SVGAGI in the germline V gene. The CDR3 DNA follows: TGTGCCAGCACCGCAACAGGGCTGGATGGCTACACCTTC. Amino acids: CASTATGLDGYTF.

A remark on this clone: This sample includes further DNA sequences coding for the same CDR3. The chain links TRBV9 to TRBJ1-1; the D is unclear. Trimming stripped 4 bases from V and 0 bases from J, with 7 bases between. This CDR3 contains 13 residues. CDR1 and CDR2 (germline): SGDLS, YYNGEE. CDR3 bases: TGTGCCAGCAGCCCCGGTGTGAACACTGAAGCTTTCTTT. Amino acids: CASSPGVNTEAFF.

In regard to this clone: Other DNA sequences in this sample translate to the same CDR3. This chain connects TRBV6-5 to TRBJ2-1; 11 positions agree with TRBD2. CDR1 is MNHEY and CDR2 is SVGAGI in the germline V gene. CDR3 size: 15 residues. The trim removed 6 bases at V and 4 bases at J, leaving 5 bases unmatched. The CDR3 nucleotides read TGTGCCAGCAGCTCCGGGACTAGCGGTTACAATGAGCAGTTCTTC. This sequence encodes CASSSGTSGYNEQFF.

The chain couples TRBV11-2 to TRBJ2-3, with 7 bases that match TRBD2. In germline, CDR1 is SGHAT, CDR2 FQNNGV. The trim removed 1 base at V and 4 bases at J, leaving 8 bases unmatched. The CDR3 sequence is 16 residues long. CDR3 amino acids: CASSLVLGGKADTQYF. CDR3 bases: TGTGCCAGCAGCTTAGTATTGGGGGGGAAGGCAGATACGCAGTATTTT.

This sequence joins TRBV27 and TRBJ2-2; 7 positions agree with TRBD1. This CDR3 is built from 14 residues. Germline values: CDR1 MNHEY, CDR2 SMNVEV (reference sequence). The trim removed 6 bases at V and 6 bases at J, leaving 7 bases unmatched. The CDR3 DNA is TGTGCCAGCAGCGTGGACAGGATAGCCGGGGAGCTGTTTTTT. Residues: CASSVDRIAGELFF.